These 25 T cell receptor beta chains originate from one sample sequenced in a study of cytomegalovirus exposure and HLA in healthy donors. The method was immunoSEQ multiplex PCR; TCRdb's version includes in-frame clones alone and lacks a portion of them. The repertoire holds some 45,000 clones, around nine tenths seen once, with 5.6% in the top ten. The specimen was PBMCs. Every receptor here comes from a man in his late teens or twenties in good health and CMV-seronegative.

The rearrangement joins TRBV6-1 to TRBJ2-1, with D hard to call. The CDR3 loop spans 13 amino acids. Trimming left V 3 bases short and J 2 bases short, with 5 bases between. Germline CDR1 and CDR2: MNHNS and SASEGT. The CDR3 sequence: CASSDAAYNEQFF. CDR3 nucleotides: TGTGCCAGCAGTGATGCAGCCTACAATGAGCAGTTCTTC.

The chain recombines TRBV28 with TRBJ1-5; D is possibly TRBD1 (5 bases). Germline V gene data show CDR1 as MDHEN and CDR2 as SYDVKM. Trimming left V 5 bases short and J 4 bases short, with 12 bases between. CDR3 size: 14 residues. The CDR3 loop reads CASSPNRNNQPQHF. DNA of the CDR3: TGTGCCAGCAGTCCAAACAGGAATAATCAGCCCCAGCATTTT.

The chain carries TRBV27 and TRBJ2-5; 12 bases map to TRBD2. The CDR3 extends over 19 amino acids. The V gene's germline CDR1 is MNHEY and CDR2 SMNVEV (reference sequence). V lost 5 bases, J lost 5 bases, and 18 bases stayed unmatched. The CDR3 sequence is CASSVRASGGVSGRETQYF. CDR3 sequence (DNA): TGTGCCAGCAGTGTGAGGGCTAGCGGGGGGGTTAGCGGGCGGGAGACCCAGTACTTC.

This chain links TRBV19 with TRBJ1-1; 7 bases agree with TRBD1. The germline CDR1 and CDR2 sequences are LNHDA and SQIVND (reference sequence). Trimming took 5 bases from V and 10 from J; bases not matched to a gene: 1. The CDR3 consists of 10 residues. The CDR3 region has the DNA TGTGCCAGTAGTCAGGGGGTAGCTTTCTTT. This encodes CASSQGVAFF. Using reference TRBV19 and TRBJ1-1 for the parts outside the CDR3, the full variable domain is DGGITQSPKYLFRKEGQNVTLSCEQNLNHDAMYWYRQDPGQGLRLIYYSQIVNDFQKGDIAEGYSVSREKKESFPLTVTSAQKNPTAFYLCASSQGVAFFGQGTRLTVV.

Of note for this clone: The junction departs from germline at one end; a sequencing error may be responsible. The rearrangement uses TRBV7-7 and TRBJ2-5; 9 bases fit TRBD1. The CDR3 spans 13 residues. Germline V CDR1 and CDR2: SSHAT, FNYEAQ (reference sequence). The CDR3, as DNA: TGTGCTAGCAGTCGGGACAGGGAAGAGACCCAGTACTTC. Translation gives CASSRDREETQYF.

The chain recombines TRBV6-5 with TRBJ2-7; TRBD2 agrees at 8 bases. CDR1 is MNHEY, CDR2 SVGAGI, per germline. The length of the CDR3 is 12 residues. The CDR3 DNA reads as TGTGCGAGCCGGGGGGGGACCTACGAGCAGTACTTC. Encoded protein: CASRGGTYEQYF.

CDR3 nucleotides: TGCGCCAGCAGCTTGGCCGTCGGGACTAGTGTATATTTCTTC. Its protein product is CASSLAVGTSVYFF. V gene TRBV5-1 combines with J gene TRBJ2-1, with 8 bases identical to TRBD2. The CDR3 consists of 14 residues. With 0 bases clipped from V and 16 bases from J, the junction kept 12 bases outside the gene matches. Germline CDR1 and CDR2: SGHRS and YFSETQ.

This clone came up a few times. This chain uses TRBV21-1 with TRBJ2-2; TRBD2 is the table's D call and was not checked against the DNA. TRBV21-1 is designated a pseudogene. The CDR3 runs to 17 residues. The CDR3 reads CASSNGPGVLYTGELFF. CDR3 DNA: TGTGCCAGCAGCAATGGGCCGGGGGTTTTGTACACCGGGGAGCTGTTTTTT.

The chain employs TRBV6-6 and TRBJ1-1, with 7 bases lining up with TRBD1. Germline V CDR1 and CDR2: MNHNY, SVGAGI (reference sequence). The V gene end was trimmed by 5 bases and the J gene end by 1 base; junction bases not matched to a gene: 4. This CDR3 contains 14 residues. The CDR3 DNA follows: TGTGCCAGCAGTAAAGGGACAGCGAACACTGAAGCTTTCTTT. Its protein is CASSKGTANTEAFF.

This chain joins TRBV6-6 and TRBJ1-2; no definite D call. The CDR3 contains 14 residues. The V gene lost 0 bases and the J gene lost 7 bases, with 12 bases spanning the gap. The germline V gene has CDR1 MNHNY and CDR2 SVGAGI (reference sequence). The CDR3 spells CASSYSSHSPGYTF. CDR3 coding DNA: TGTGCCAGCAGTTACTCGAGCCACAGCCCTGGCTACACCTTC.

V usage is TRBV12-5 and J usage is TRBJ1-2; the match to TRBD1 covers 8 bases. The J segment lost 4 bases and the V segment lost 4 bases, leaving 8 bases of the junction unmatched. Germline loops: CDR1 LGHNT, CDR2 FRNRAP. The CDR3 contains 15 residues. The CDR3 spells CASGSPNGTGYGYTF. DNA of the CDR3: TGTGCTAGTGGTTCACCAAACGGGACAGGCTATGGCTACACCTTC.

This chain links TRBV10-3 with TRBJ1-5, with TRBD1 matching over 10 bases. There are 14 residues in the CDR3. CDR1 is ENHRY, CDR2 SYGVKD, per germline. V was clipped by 10 bases and J by 7 bases; unmatched bases: 10. In DNA form, the CDR3 reads TGTGCCAGCTCCCCCGGGACAGGGGACCAGCCCCAGCATTTT. It yields the protein CASSPGTGDQPQHF.

This clone appeared a single time. The rearrangement joins TRBV2 to TRBJ1-4; 9 bases are a match to TRBD1. Trimming removed 0 bases from V and 11 bases from J; junction bases left unmatched: 7. The V gene's germline CDR1 is SNHLY and CDR2 FYNNEI. CDR3 length equals 15 residues. DNA for the CDR3: TGTGCCAGCAGTGAAGCGCTTAGAGGACAGGGGAAACTGTTTTTT. This translates into CASSEALRGQGKLFF.

The chain recombines TRBV29-1 with TRBJ2-7; D perhaps matches TRBD2 (6 bases). This CDR3 spans 15 amino acids. The V gene lost 4 bases and the J gene lost 0 bases, with 16 bases spanning the gap. Germline loops: CDR1 SQVTM, CDR2 ANQGSEA. The CDR3 here is CSVAGGVGSSYEQYF. In DNA, the CDR3 is TGCAGCGTTGCCGGAGGGGTGGGTAGCTCCTACGAGCAGTACTTC.

This rearrangement joins TRBV18 to TRBJ1-2, with unresolved D. V lost 2 bases and J lost 0, with 10 bases in between. CDR3 length: 15 amino acids. The V gene's germline CDR1 is KGHSH and CDR2 LQKENI. The CDR3 nucleotides read TGTGCCAGCTCACCAACAAGTAACACTAACTATGGCTACACCTTC. Protein sequence: CASSPTSNTNYGYTF.

The chain employs TRBV27 and TRBJ1-1; D gene unclear. The ends were cut back, 3 bases at V and 13 bases at J, with 24 bases in the middle. The CDR3 runs 15 residues. Germline V CDR1 and CDR2: MNHEY, SMNVEV (reference sequence). As DNA, the CDR3 is TGTGCCAGCAGTTTGGCCATACTGCTACGGGTGAAGCTTTTCTTT. It specifies CASSLAILLRVKLFF.

The chain's CDR3 is CASSSTGDNSPLHF. In DNA, the CDR3 is TGCGCCAGCAGCTCGACAGGAGACAATTCACCCCTCCACTTT. The chain uses TRBV5-1 and TRBJ1-6; D is perhaps TRBD1 (6 bases). CDR3 length: 14 amino acids. Germline V lookup: CDR1 SGHRS, CDR2 YFSETQ. V was cut by 3 bases and J by 7 bases, with 11 bases left in between.

The genes are TRBV7-2 and TRBJ2-7, with 15 bases aligning to TRBD2. V trimming: 5 bases; J trimming: 5 bases; junction bases outside the gene matches: 7. Per the germline V gene, CDR1 is SGHTA and CDR2 is FQGNSA. The CDR3 length is 16 residues. CDR3 nucleotides: TGTGCCAGCAGCCCGGGACTAGCGGGGGGTCGGGACGAGCAGTACTTC. Its protein product is CASSPGLAGGRDEQYF.

V gene TRBV27 combines with J gene TRBJ1-1, with 8 bases aligning to TRBD1. Germline lookup yields CDR1 MNHEY and CDR2 SMNVEV (reference sequence). The CDR3 is made up of 16 amino acids. Unmatched junction bases numbered 7, after V lost 4 bases and J lost 0 bases. The CDR3 here is CASSSYRGSMNTEAFF. In nucleotides, the CDR3 is TGTGCCAGCAGTTCCTACAGGGGGAGCATGAACACTGAAGCTTTCTTT.

CDR3 sequence: CASSSIGDQYF. CDR3 in DNA: TGTGCCAGCAGTAGTATCGGAGACCAGTACTTC. J is TRBJ2-5 and V is TRBV2; D is unclear. Germline CDR1 is SNHLY and CDR2 is FYNNEI. The CDR3 is 11 residues long. V was pared by 5 bases and J by 10 bases, with 11 bases between.

The CDR3 nucleotides are TGTGCCAGCAGCGAGACGGACAGGGCCAATGAGCAGTTCTTC. This gives the protein CASSETDRANEQFF. The V and J genes are TRBV5-6 and TRBJ2-1; TRBD1 matches at 8 bases. The J segment lost 6 bases and the V segment lost 4 bases, leaving 6 bases of the junction unmatched. The CDR3 length is 14 residues. From germline, CDR1 is SGHDT and CDR2 YYEEEE.

The chain is built from TRBV7-2 and TRBJ2-2, with D possibly being TRBD1 (6 bases). V was pared by 3 bases and J by 3 bases, with 17 bases between. There are 17 residues in the CDR3. CDR1 is SGHTA and CDR2 is FQGNSA in the germline V gene. The CDR3 DNA reads TGTGCCAGCAGCTTTGGTAGCTGGGACAAGCACACCGGGGAGCTGTTTTTT. It yields the protein CASSFGSWDKHTGELFF.

The rearrangement joins TRBV5-6 to TRBJ1-2; TRBD1 might be the D (5 bases). CDR1 is SGHDT, CDR2 YYEEEE, per germline. V lost 0 bases, J lost 8 bases, and 8 bases lay in between. The CDR3 has 12 amino acids. The CDR3 sequence is CASSLGDSGYTF. As DNA, the CDR3 is TGTGCCAGCAGCTTGGGGGACTCGGGCTACACCTTC.

V is TRBV7-3 and J is TRBJ1-1; maybe TRBD1 (5 bases). Germline values: CDR1 SGHTA, CDR2 FQGTGA. V was shortened by 0 bases and J by 5 bases, with 16 bases between the two germline ends. CDR3 length: 16 residues. CDR3 nucleotides: TGTGCCAGCAGCTTAACCCCCCAGGGTGGGTGGACTGAAGCTTTCTTT. The encoded protein is CASSLTPQGGWTEAFF. Looking up the rest from reference TRBV7-3 and TRBJ1-1 gives the full variable domain: GAGVSQTPSNKVTEKGKYVELRCDPISGHTALYWYRQSLGQGPEFLIYFQGTGAADDSGLPNDRFFAVRPEGSVSTLKIQRTERGDSAVYLCASSLTPQGGWTEAFFGQGTRLTVV.

The chain couples TRBV28 to TRBJ2-7; 11 positions agree with TRBD2. CDR3 length: 15 amino acids. J was trimmed by 0 bases and V by 7 bases; bases with no gene match: 5. Germline lookup yields CDR1 MDHEN and CDR2 SYDVKM. As DNA, the CDR3 is TGTGCCAGCATCACTAGCGGGGGAAGCTCCTACGAGCAGTACTTC. It encodes CASITSGGSSYEQYF. The full variable domain, rest sourced from reference TRBV28 and TRBJ2-7, is DVKVTQSSRYLVKRTGEKVFLECVQDMDHENMFWYRQDPGLGLRLIYFSYDVKMKEKGDIPEGYSVSREKKERFSLILESASTNQTSMYLCASITSGGSSYEQYFGPGTRLTVT.